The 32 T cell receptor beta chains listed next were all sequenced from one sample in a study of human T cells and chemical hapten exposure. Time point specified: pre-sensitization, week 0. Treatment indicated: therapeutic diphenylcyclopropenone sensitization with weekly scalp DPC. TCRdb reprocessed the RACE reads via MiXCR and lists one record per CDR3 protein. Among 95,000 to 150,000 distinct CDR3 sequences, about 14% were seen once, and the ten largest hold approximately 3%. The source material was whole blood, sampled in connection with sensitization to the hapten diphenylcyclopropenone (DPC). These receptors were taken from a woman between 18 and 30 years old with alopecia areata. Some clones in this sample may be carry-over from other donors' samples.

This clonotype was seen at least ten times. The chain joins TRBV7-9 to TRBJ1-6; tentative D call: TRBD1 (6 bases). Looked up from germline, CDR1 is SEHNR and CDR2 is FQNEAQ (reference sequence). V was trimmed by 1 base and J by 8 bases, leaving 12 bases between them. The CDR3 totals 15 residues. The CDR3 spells CASSLVTGKDSPLHF. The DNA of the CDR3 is TGTGCCAGCAGCTTAGTCACAGGGAAGGATTCACCCCTCCACTTT. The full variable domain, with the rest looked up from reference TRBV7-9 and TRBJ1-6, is DTGVSQNPRHKITKRGQNVTFRCDPISEHNRLYWYRQTLGQGPEFLTYFQNEAQLEKSRLLSDRFSAERPKGSFSTLEIQRTEQGDSAMYLCASSLVTGKDSPLHFGNGTRLTVT.

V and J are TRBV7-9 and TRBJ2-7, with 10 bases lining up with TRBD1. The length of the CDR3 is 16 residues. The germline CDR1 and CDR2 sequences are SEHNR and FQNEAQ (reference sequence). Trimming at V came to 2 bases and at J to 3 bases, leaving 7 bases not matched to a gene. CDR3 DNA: TGTGCCAGCAGCTTAATAACGGGACAGGGGTACTACGAGCAGTACTTC. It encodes CASSLITGQGYYEQYF.

CDR3 bases: TGTGCCAGCAGCCAAGAACCTGGGACTGCCCAGAATTCACCCCTCCACTTT. Translating it yields CASSQEPGTAQNSPLHF. J is TRBJ1-6 and V is TRBV4-2, with TRBD1 as a possible D gene (5 bases). Trimming left V 0 bases short and J 7 bases short, with 16 bases between. The CDR3 is 17 amino acids. Germline V gives CDR1 LGHNA, CDR2 YNFKEQ.

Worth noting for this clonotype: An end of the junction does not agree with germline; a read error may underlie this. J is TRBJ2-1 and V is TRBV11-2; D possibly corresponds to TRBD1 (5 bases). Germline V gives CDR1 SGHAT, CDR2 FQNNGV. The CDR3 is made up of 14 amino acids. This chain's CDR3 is CASSLEDTYNERFF. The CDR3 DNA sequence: TGTGCCAGCAGCTTAGAGGACACCTACAATGAGCGGTTCTTC.

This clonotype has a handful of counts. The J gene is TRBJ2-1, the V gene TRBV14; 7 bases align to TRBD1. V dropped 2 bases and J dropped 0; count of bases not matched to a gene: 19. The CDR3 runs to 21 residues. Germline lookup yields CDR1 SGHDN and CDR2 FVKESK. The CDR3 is CASSQYPPPKRDSRSYNEQFF. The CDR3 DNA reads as TGTGCCAGCAGCCAATACCCGCCCCCTAAGAGGGACAGTCGCTCCTACAATGAGCAGTTCTTC.

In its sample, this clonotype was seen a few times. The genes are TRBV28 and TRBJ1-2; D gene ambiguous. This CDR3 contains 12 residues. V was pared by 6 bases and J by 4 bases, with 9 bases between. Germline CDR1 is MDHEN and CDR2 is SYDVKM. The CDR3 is CASSEGGYGYTF. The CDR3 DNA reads TGTGCCAGCAGCGAGGGTGGCTATGGCTACACCTTC.

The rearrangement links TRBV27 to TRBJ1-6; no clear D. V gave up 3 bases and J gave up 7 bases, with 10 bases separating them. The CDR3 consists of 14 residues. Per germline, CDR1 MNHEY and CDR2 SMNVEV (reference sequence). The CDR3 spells CASSFDGLNSPLHF. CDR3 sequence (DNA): TGTGCCAGCAGTTTTGATGGCCTCAATTCACCCCTCCACTTT.

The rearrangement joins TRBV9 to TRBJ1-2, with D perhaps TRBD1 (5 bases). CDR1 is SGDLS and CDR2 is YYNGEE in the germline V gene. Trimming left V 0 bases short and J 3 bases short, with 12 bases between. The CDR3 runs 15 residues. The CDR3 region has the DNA TGTGCCAGCAGCGTAGGAGCGGGACCCTACTATGGCTACACCTTC. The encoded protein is CASSVGAGPYYGYTF.

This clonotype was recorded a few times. The CDR3 region has the DNA TGTGCCAGCAGTCCCGGGACAGGGACGACCGGGGAGCTGTTTTTT. Its translation is CASSPGTGTTGELFF. The chain has TRBV7-2 and TRBJ2-2; the match to TRBD1 covers 9 bases. CDR1 is SGHTA, CDR2 FQGNSA, per germline. V dropped 6 bases and J dropped 5; count of bases not matched to a gene: 7. The CDR3 extends over 15 amino acids.

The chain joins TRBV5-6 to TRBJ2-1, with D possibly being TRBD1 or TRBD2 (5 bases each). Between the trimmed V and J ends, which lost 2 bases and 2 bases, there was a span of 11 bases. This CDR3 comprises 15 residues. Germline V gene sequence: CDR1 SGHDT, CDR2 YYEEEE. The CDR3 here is CASSLRGRPYNEQFF. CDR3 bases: TGTGCCAGCAGCTTAAGGGGACGGCCCTACAATGAGCAGTTCTTC.

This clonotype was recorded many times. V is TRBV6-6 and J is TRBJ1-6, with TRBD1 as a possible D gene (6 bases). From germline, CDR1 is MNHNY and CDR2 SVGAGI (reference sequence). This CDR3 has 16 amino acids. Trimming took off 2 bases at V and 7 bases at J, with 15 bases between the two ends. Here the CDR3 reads CASSYPTGRENSPLHF. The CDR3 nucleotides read TGTGCCAGCAGTTACCCTACAGGGAGGGAAAATTCACCCCTCCACTTT.

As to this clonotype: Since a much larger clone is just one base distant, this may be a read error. CDR3 nucleotide sequence: TGTGCCACCAGCTCAACTAGCGGGGCCTACAATGAGCAGTTGTTC. Protein product: CATSSTSGAYNEQLF. The V and J genes are TRBV15 and TRBJ2-1, with 10 bases that match TRBD2. CDR1 LNHNV and CDR2 YYDKDF come from the germline V gene (reference sequence). The CDR3 is made up of 15 amino acids.

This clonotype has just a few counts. Written as DNA, the CDR3 is TGCAGTGCTCTAGGACAGGCCGCCTACGAGCAGTACTTC. Translated: CSALGQAAYEQYF. The chain uses TRBV20-1 and TRBJ2-7; the match to TRBD1 covers 7 bases. After removal of 5 bases from V and 2 bases from J, the junction contained 6 bases not matched to a gene. The CDR3 contains 13 residues. CDR1 and CDR2 from the germline V gene are DFQATT and SNEGSKA (reference sequence).

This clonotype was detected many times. CDR3 sequence (DNA): TGTGCCAGCAATGACGGGATGAACACTGAAGCTTTCTTT. This sequence encodes CASNDGMNTEAFF. This chain uses TRBV6-2 or TRBV6-3 with TRBJ1-1; D is unresolved. The V gene lost 7 bases and the J gene lost 0 bases, with 9 bases spanning the gap. This CDR3 is 13 amino acids long. Germline V gene sequence: CDR1 MNHEY, CDR2 SVGEGT.

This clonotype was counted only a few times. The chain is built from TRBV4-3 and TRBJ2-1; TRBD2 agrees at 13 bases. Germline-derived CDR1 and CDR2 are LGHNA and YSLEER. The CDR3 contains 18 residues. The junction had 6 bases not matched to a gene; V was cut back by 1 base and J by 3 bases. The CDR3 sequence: CASSQVLAGGPDYNEQFF. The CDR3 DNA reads TGCGCCAGCAGCCAAGTACTAGCGGGGGGGCCTGACTACAATGAGCAGTTCTTC.

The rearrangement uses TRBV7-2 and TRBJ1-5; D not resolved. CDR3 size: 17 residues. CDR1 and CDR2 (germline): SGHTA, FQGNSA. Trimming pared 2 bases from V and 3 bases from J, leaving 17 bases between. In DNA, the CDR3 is TGTGCCAGCAGCTTACGTGGCGGATCGAGGGACAATCAGCCCCAGCATTTT. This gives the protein CASSLRGGSRDNQPQHF.

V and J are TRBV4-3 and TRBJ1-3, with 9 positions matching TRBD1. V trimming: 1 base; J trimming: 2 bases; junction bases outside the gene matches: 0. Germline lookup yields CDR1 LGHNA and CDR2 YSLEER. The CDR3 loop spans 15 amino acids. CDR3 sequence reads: CASSQGTGAGNTIYF. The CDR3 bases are TGCGCCAGCAGCCAAGGGACAGGGGCTGGAAACACCATATATTTT.

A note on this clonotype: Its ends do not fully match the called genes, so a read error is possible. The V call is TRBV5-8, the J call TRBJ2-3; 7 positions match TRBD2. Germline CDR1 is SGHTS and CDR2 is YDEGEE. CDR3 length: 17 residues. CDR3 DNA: TGTGTCAGCAGCTTGGGTCCGCGGGGGAGGAACATAAATACGCAGTATTTT. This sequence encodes CVSSLGPRGRNINTQYF.

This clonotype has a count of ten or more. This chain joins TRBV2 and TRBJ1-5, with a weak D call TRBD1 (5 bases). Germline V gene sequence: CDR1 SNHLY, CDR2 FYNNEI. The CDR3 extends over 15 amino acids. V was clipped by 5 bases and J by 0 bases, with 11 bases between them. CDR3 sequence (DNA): TGTGCCAGCAGTTCGACGGGGGATAGCAATCAGCCCCAGCATTTT. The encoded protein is CASSSTGDSNQPQHF.

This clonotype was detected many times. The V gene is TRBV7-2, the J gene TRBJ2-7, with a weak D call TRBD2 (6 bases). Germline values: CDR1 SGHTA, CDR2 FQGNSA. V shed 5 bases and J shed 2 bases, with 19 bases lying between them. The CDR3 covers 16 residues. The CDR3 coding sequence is TGTGCCAGCAGCGGAGTTGCCGGGAGCCTCCCCTACGAGCAGTACTTC. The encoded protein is CASSGVAGSLPYEQYF.

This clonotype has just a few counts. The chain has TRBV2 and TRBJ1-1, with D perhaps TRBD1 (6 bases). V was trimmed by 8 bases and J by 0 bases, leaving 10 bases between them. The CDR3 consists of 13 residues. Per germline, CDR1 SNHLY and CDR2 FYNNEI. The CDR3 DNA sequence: TGTGCCAGCCGGGACACCTTGAACACTGAAGCTTTCTTT. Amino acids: CASRDTLNTEAFF.

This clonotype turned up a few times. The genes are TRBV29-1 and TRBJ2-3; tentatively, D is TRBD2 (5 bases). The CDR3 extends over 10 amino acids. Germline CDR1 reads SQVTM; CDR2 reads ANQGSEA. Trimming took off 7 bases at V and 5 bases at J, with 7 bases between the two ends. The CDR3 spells CSARGDTQYF. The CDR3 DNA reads TGCAGCGCACGGGGAGATACGCAGTATTTT.

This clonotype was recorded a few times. CDR3 in DNA: TGCGCCAGCAGCCAGGGGACAGCCACTAGCACAGATACGCAGTATTTT. It specifies CASSQGTATSTDTQYF. The chain joins TRBV4-3 to TRBJ2-3, with 7 bases aligning to TRBD1. Trimming took 3 bases from V and 0 from J; bases not matched to a gene: 6. There are 16 residues in the CDR3. Germline assignment: CDR1 LGHNA and CDR2 YSLEER.

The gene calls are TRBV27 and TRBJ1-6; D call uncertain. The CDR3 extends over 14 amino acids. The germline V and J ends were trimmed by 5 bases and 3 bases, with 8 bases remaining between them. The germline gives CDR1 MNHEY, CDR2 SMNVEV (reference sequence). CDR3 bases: TGTGCCAGCAGTCTTTCCCTCTATAATTCACCCCTCCACTTT. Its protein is CASSLSLYNSPLHF.

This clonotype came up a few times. The CDR3 loop reads CASSFAGPQETQYF. The CDR3 DNA reads TGTGCCAGCAGCTTCGCCGGGCCTCAAGAGACCCAGTACTTC. The rearrangement joins TRBV7-9 to TRBJ2-5; D is unclear. Germline V gene data show CDR1 as SEHNR and CDR2 as FQNEAQ (reference sequence). V was trimmed by 3 bases and J by 2 bases, leaving 10 bases between them. The CDR3 is 14 residues long.

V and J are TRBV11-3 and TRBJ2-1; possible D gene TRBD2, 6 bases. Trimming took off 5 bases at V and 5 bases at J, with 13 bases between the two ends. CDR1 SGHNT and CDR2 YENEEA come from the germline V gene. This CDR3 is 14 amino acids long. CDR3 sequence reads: CASSAGTLNNEQFF. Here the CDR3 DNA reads TGTGCCAGCAGCGCCGGGACTTTGAACAATGAGCAGTTCTTC.

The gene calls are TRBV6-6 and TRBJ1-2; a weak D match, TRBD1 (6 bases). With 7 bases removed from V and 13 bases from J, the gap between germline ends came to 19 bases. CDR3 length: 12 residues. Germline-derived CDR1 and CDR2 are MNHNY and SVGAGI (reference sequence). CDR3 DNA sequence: TGTGCCAGCACCCCGGACAGAATCTACCTCACCTTC. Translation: CASTPDRIYLTF.

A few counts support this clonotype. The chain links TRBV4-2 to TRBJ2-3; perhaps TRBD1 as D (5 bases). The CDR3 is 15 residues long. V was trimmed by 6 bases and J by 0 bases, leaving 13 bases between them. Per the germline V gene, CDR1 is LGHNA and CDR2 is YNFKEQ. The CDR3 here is CASRTVGDSTDTQYF. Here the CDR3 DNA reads TGTGCCAGCAGAACAGTAGGGGATAGCACAGATACGCAGTATTTT.

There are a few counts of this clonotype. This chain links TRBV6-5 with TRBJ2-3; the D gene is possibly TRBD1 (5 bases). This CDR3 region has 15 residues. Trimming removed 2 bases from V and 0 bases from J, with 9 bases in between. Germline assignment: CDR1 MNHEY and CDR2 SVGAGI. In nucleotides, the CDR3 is TGTGCCAGCAGTTACGAAGGGGTCAGCACAGATACGCAGTATTTT. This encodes CASSYEGVSTDTQYF.

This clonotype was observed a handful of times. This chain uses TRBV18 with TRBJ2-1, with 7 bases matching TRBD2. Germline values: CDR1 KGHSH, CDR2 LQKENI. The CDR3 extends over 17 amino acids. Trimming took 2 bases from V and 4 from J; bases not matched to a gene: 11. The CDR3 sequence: CASSPGSGVRYYNEQFF. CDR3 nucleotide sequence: TGTGCCAGCTCACCAGGAAGCGGGGTTCGATATTACAATGAGCAGTTCTTC.

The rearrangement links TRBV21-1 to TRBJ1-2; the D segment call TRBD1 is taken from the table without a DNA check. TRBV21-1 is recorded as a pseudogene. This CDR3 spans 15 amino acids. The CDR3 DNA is TGTGCCAGCAGCAAAAGGGACAGGCCTAACTATGGCTACACCTTC. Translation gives CASSKRDRPNYGYTF.

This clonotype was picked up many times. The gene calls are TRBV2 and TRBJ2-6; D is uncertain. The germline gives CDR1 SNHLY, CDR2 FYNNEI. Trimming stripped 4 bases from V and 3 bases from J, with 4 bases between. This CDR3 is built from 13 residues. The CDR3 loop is CASSVGGANVLTF. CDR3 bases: TGTGCCAGCAGTGTAGGTGGGGCCAACGTCCTGACTTTC.